This entry lists 28 T cell receptor beta chains sequenced from one sample in a study of T cells in Graves' hyperthyroidism and ophthalmopathy. RNA transcripts yielded amplified TCR beta CDR3 regions. HTBI primers were the set used in a first-round RT-PCR of the TCR CDR3. One entry per CDR3 protein, called by TCRdb with MiXCR from the multiplex PCR reads. The sample records hundreds of thousands of distinct CDR3 sequences, roughly 13% being singletons. Sequencing was performed on blood. Every receptor here comes from a woman aged 18-30 years with Graves' hyperthyroidism.

Turning to this clonotype: A read error is possible here, since a much larger clone lies one base away. The CDR3 protein is CASTRALGEKLLF. The CDR3 region has the DNA TGTGCCAGCACCCGGGCTCTCGGTGAAAAACTGCTTTTT. J is TRBJ1-4 and V is TRBV12-3 or TRBV12-4; D not certain. This CDR3 has 13 residues.

This clonotype was observed many times. V is TRBV6-1 and J is TRBJ2-7; D uncertain. Germline lookup yields CDR1 MNHNS and CDR2 SASEGT. The length of the CDR3 is 15 residues. V was clipped by 5 bases and J by 1 base, with 15 bases between them. The CDR3, as DNA: TGTGCCAGCAGTCCACAGTCCCGCCTTTCCTACGAGCAGTACTTC. Protein product: CASSPQSRLSYEQYF.

This clonotype was found many times. The V call is TRBV6-1, the J call TRBJ2-7, with 11 bases matching TRBD2. The V gene end was trimmed by 5 bases and the J gene end by 5 bases; junction bases not matched to a gene: 17. Germline V gives CDR1 MNHNS, CDR2 SASEGT. The CDR3 covers 18 residues. CDR3 sequence reads: CASSSIRRLAGPPHEQYF. The CDR3 DNA reads TGTGCCAGCAGTTCCATCCGTCGACTAGCGGGGCCCCCCCACGAGCAGTACTTC.

This clonotype was observed a few times. The rearrangement links TRBV27 to TRBJ1-1; tentatively, D is TRBD1 (6 bases). From germline, CDR1 is MNHEY and CDR2 SMNVEV (reference sequence). This CDR3 has 15 amino acids. Trimming removed 6 bases from V and 2 bases from J, with 16 bases in between. Here the CDR3 DNA reads TGTGCCAGCAGAACTCTCACCAGGGGCAACACTGAAGCTTTCTTT. This translates into CASRTLTRGNTEAFF.

The chain employs TRBV12-3 or TRBV12-4 and TRBJ2-3, with D perhaps being TRBD1 or TRBD2 (5 bases each). The ends were cut back, 8 bases at V and 10 bases at J, with 19 bases in the middle. This CDR3 comprises 13 residues. CDR3 in amino acids: CASSPGRPGSQYF. The CDR3 bases are TGTGCCAGCTCTCCAGGGCGTCCGGGGTCGCAGTATTTT.

This clonotype has a count of ten or more. The chain has TRBV5-1 and TRBJ2-3, with TRBD1 identical over 8 bases. The CDR3 totals 16 residues. With V trimmed by 2 bases and J by 3 bases, 8 bases remained unmatched. Germline V gene data show CDR1 as SGHRS and CDR2 as YFSETQ. CDR3 DNA sequence: TGCGCCAGCAGCTTTGGGTCAGGGGGCTCAACAGATACGCAGTATTTT. Translation gives CASSFGSGGSTDTQYF.

This clonotype has a handful of counts. A single base separates this from a much larger clone, so it may be a read error. The genes are TRBV6-2 or TRBV6-3 and TRBJ1-1; possible D gene TRBD1, 5 bases. V gave up 8 bases and J gave up 6 bases, with 19 bases separating them. The CDR3 sequence is 14 residues long. Germline-derived CDR1 and CDR2 are MNHEY and SVGEGT. CDR3 DNA: TGTGCCAGCGGAACCCCGGGGGGAAGGGCTGAAGCTTTCTTT. It translates to CASGTPGGRAEAFF.

About this clonotype: One base away lies a much larger clone, so this may be a sequencing read error. The chain couples TRBV7-9 to TRBJ1-4; no reliable D call. CDR1 is SEHNR and CDR2 is FQNEAQ in the germline V gene (reference sequence). This CDR3 region has 15 residues. The CDR3 sequence: CASSRKTETNEQLFF. The CDR3 DNA sequence: TGTGCCAGCAGCCGGAAGACCGAAACTAATGAACAACTGTTTTTT.

As regards this clonotype: This may arise from a read error, as a much more abundant clone is one base away. The V and J genes are TRBV2 and TRBJ2-7; a weak D match, TRBD1 (5 bases). Germline V lookup: CDR1 SNHLY, CDR2 FYNNEI. The CDR3 spans 14 residues. CDR3 loop: CASSGTSPYEERYF. The DNA of the CDR3 is TGTGCCAGCAGTGGGACATCCCCTTATGAGGAGCGGTACTTC.

This clonotype appeared many times. The V and J genes are TRBV10-3 and TRBJ2-1; D is possibly TRBD2 (6 bases). The CDR3 has 16 amino acids. The V end was cut by 5 bases, the J end by 6 bases, with 20 bases between. CDR1 is ENHRY, CDR2 SYGVKD, per germline. The DNA for the CDR3 is TGTGCCATCAGTAAAACCCCGCCCGGGAGTATCAATGAGCAGTTCTTC. The encoded protein is CAISKTPPGSINEQFF.

The table lists this clonotype with many counts. The CDR3 nucleotides are TGTGCCAGCAGTGAACAGACAGGGGGCCACGAGCAGTACTTC. Protein product: CASSEQTGGHEQYF. The rearrangement joins TRBV6-4 to TRBJ2-7, with 10 nucleotides matching TRBD1. The trim removed 3 bases at V and 5 bases at J, leaving 4 bases unmatched. The CDR3 covers 14 residues. Germline V lookup: CDR1 MRHNA, CDR2 SNTAGT.

This clonotype was recorded at least ten times. This rearrangement joins TRBV6-2 or TRBV6-3 to TRBJ1-1; a possible D gene is TRBD1 (6 bases). The germline V gene encodes CDR1 MNHEY and CDR2 SVGEGT. CDR3 length: 14 residues. The V end was cut by 2 bases, the J end by 4 bases, with 11 bases between. The CDR3 loop is CASSYPGQSTEAFF. In DNA, the CDR3 is TGTGCCAGCAGTTACCCCGGACAGAGCACTGAAGCTTTCTTT.

This clonotype was detected many times. The chain has TRBV6-1 and TRBJ1-1, with 11 bases lining up with TRBD1. Germline V gene lookup returns CDR1 MNHNS and CDR2 SASEGT. V was clipped by 5 bases and J by 4 bases; unmatched bases: 9. The CDR3 is 16 residues long. CDR3 nucleotide sequence: TGTGCCAGCAGTTTCCGCTGGACAGGGGGCGGCACTGAAGCTTTCTTT. This codes for CASSFRWTGGGTEAFF.

This clonotype was seen ten or more times. The chain employs TRBV28 and TRBJ1-2; 7 nucleotides agree with TRBD1. The CDR3 length is 13 residues. CDR1 is MDHEN and CDR2 is SYDVKM in the germline V gene. Unmatched junction bases numbered 5, after V lost 6 bases and J lost 4 bases. The CDR3 sequence is CASREGTVYGYTF. The CDR3 DNA follows: TGTGCCAGCAGAGAGGGGACAGTCTATGGCTACACCTTC.

In this sample, this clonotype turned up many times. The rearrangement links TRBV2 to TRBJ2-1; 7 bases match TRBD2. The junction had 9 bases not matched to a gene; V was cut back by 10 bases and J by 9 bases. CDR1 is SNHLY and CDR2 is FYNNEI in the germline V gene. The CDR3 loop spans 12 amino acids. CDR3 sequence (DNA): TGTGCCATCCTGATCGGGGGGAGTGAGCAGTTCTTC. Protein sequence: CAILIGGSEQFF. Combining the CDR3 with reference TRBV2 and TRBJ2-1 gives the whole variable domain EPEVTQTPSHQVTQMGQEVILRCVPISNHLYFYWYRQILGQKVEFLVSFYNNEISEKSEIFDDQFSVERPDGSNFTLKIRSTKLEDSAMYFCAILIGGSEQFFGPGTRLTVL.

The chain employs TRBV20-1 and TRBJ1-6; D is possibly TRBD1 (5 bases). V lost 5 bases, J lost 6 bases, and 17 bases lay in between. The CDR3 loop spans 15 amino acids. The germline CDR1 and CDR2 sequences are DFQATT and SNEGSKA (reference sequence). The CDR3 reads CSAFDSDPRNSPLHF. As DNA, the CDR3 is TGCAGTGCTTTTGACAGCGACCCTCGTAATTCACCCCTCCACTTT.

As for this clonotype: This could be a read error, since a much larger clone is one nucleotide away. The gene calls are TRBV28 and TRBJ1-1; D may be TRBD1 (5 bases). Germline CDR1 MDHEN, CDR2 SYDVKM. The length of the CDR3 is 13 residues. CDR3 bases: TGTGTCAGCAGGCCGGTTGGGGGAACTGAAGCTTTCTTT. Encoded protein: CVSRPVGGTEAFF.

This clonotype was seen a handful of times. The genes are TRBV20-1 and TRBJ2-2; TRBD2 matches at 8 bases. The CDR3 runs 15 residues. With 5 bases clipped from V and 4 bases from J, the junction kept 9 bases outside the gene matches. CDR1 and CDR2 (germline): DFQATT, SNEGSKA (reference sequence). CDR3 region: CSAPGGAGVTGELFF. CDR3 DNA sequence: TGCAGTGCTCCCGGGGGAGCGGGAGTCACCGGGGAGCTGTTTTTT.

This clonotype has at least ten counts. The gene calls are TRBV7-3 and TRBJ1-2, with D unclear. CDR3 size: 15 residues. Trimming cost V 5 bases and J 6 bases, with 19 bases left between them. Germline V gives CDR1 SGHTA, CDR2 FQGTGA. CDR3 amino acids: CASSPGWVGRNGYTF. CDR3 nucleotide sequence: TGTGCCAGCAGCCCGGGTTGGGTTGGAAGGAATGGCTACACCTTC. The full variable domain, completed using reference TRBV7-3 and TRBJ1-2, is GAGVSQTPSNKVTEKGKYVELRCDPISGHTALYWYRQSLGQGPEFLIYFQGTGAADDSGLPNDRFFAVRPEGSVSTLKIQRTERGDSAVYLCASSPGWVGRNGYTFGSGTRLTVV.

This clonotype occurred many times. The chain has TRBV20-1 and TRBJ1-5; no definite D call. Germline V gene data show CDR1 as DFQATT and CDR2 as SNEGSKA (reference sequence). Trimming left V 1 base short and J 2 bases short, with 12 bases between. This CDR3 has 15 residues. The chain's CDR3 is CSARVSGQGNQPQHF. In nucleotides, the CDR3 is TGCAGTGCTAGAGTGTCTGGCCAGGGCAATCAGCCCCAGCATTTT.

This clonotype was seen repeatedly, ten times or more. The V gene is TRBV6-2 or TRBV6-3, the J gene TRBJ1-5, with D perhaps matching TRBD1 (5 bases). CDR3 length: 14 amino acids. Trimming cost V 3 bases and J 5 bases, with 11 bases left between them. Germline V gene lookup returns CDR1 MNHEY and CDR2 SVGEGT. CDR3 sequence (DNA): TGTGCCAGCAGTTATAGGGGATCCCATCAGCCCCAGCATTTT. Amino acid sequence: CASSYRGSHQPQHF.

Concerning this clonotype: This could be a read error, since a much larger clone is one nucleotide away. The chain is built from TRBV7-8 and TRBJ2-1; 7 bases line up with TRBD1. The CDR3 spans 13 residues. Looked up from germline, CDR1 is SGHVS and CDR2 is FQNEAQ. CDR3 nucleotides: TGTGCCAGCAGCCCTGGGACAGACAATGGGCAGTTCTTC. Translating it yields CASSPGTDNGQFF.

This clonotype was counted a few times. The chain couples TRBV4-3 to TRBJ2-3, with D possibly matching TRBD1 (6 bases). V was clipped by 0 bases and J by 2 bases, with 18 bases between them. In germline, CDR1 is LGHNA, CDR2 YSLEER. The CDR3 spans 18 residues. The CDR3 DNA reads as TGCGCCAGCAGCCAAGATGTCCTAAAGGACAGTCACACAGATACGCAGTATTTT. Its translation is CASSQDVLKDSHTDTQYF.

This clonotype came up many times. The chain uses TRBV25-1 and TRBJ2-7; tentative D call: TRBD2 (6 bases). Looked up from germline, CDR1 is MGHDK and CDR2 is SYGVNS. With 1 base removed from V and 0 bases from J, the gap between germline ends came to 10 bases. The CDR3 runs to 15 residues. The CDR3 DNA follows: TGTGCCAGCAGTGAATGGGCGGGGAGCTCCTACGAGCAGTACTTC. This translates into CASSEWAGSSYEQYF.

This clonotype was counted a few times. A read error is possible here, since a much larger clone lies one base away. The chain couples TRBV7-9 to TRBJ1-1, with 10 bases fitting TRBD1. Germline-derived CDR1 and CDR2 are SEHNR and FQNEAQ (reference sequence). The CDR3 runs to 13 residues. The CDR3 region is CASKDRGNTGAFF. CDR3 DNA: TGTGCCAGCAAGGACAGGGGGAACACTGGAGCTTTCTTT. Complete variable domain (other parts from reference TRBV7-9 and TRBJ1-1): DTGVSQNPRHKITKRGQNVTFRCDPISEHNRLYWYRQTLGQGPEFLTYFQNEAQLEKSRLLSDRFSAERPKGSFSTLEIQRTEQGDSAMYLCASKDRGNTGAFFGQGTRLTVV.

This clonotype was detected ten times or more. V and J are TRBV5-1 and TRBJ1-2; 8 positions agree with TRBD1. V lost 5 bases to trimming and J lost 3 bases; unmatched junction nucleotides: 6. The length of the CDR3 is 14 residues. Per germline, CDR1 SGHRS and CDR2 YFSETQ. This chain's CDR3 is CASRDRVNDYGYTF. CDR3 nucleotide sequence: TGCGCCAGCAGGGACAGGGTGAACGACTATGGCTACACCTTC.

This clonotype turned up a few times. The chain has TRBV6-2 or TRBV6-3 and TRBJ2-1, with TRBD1 as a possible D gene (5 bases). Between the trimmed V and J ends, which lost 1 base and 4 bases, there was a span of 14 bases. This CDR3 spans 16 amino acids. Germline V gene sequence: CDR1 MNHEY, CDR2 SVGEGT. The CDR3 DNA follows: TGTGCCAGCAGTTACTATCTGGGGCAAACGTACAATGAGCAGTTCTTC. This translates into CASSYYLGQTYNEQFF.

The rearrangement joins TRBV11-2 to TRBJ2-7, with a tentative D call TRBD1 (5 bases). CDR1 and CDR2 (germline): SGHAT, FQNNGV. The CDR3 has 15 amino acids. V was clipped by 2 bases and J by 0 bases, with 11 bases between them. The CDR3 spells CASSLTVDNSYEQYF. CDR3 DNA sequence: TGTGCCAGCAGCTTAACGGTGGACAACTCCTACGAGCAGTACTTC.